This TCR beta chain was identified during a study of T cells in Graves' hyperthyroidism and ophthalmopathy. Overall study context: Blood was drawn when the patient was first diagnosed and still untreated. Study-level findings and limits: Among clonotypes expanded in thyroid above 0.001, most were also found in blood.

Ten or more counts support this clonotype. What it recognizes is unknown. RNA transcripts gave rise to amplified TCR beta CDR3 regions. The TCR CDR3 was amplified in a first-round RT-PCR using the HTBI primer set. TCRdb independently ran MiXCR on the multiplex PCR reads; one entry per CDR3 protein. This sample has roughly 640,000 distinct CDR3 sequences; about 16% occur once, and the top ten carry roughly 3%. The CDR3 is 15 residues long. Germline-derived CDR1 and CDR2 are MDHEN and SYDVKM. V lost 3 bases, J lost 6 bases, and 14 bases lay in between. The authors took PBMCs from 10 ml fresh peripheral blood.

Sequenced sample: blood. The chain couples TRBV28 to TRBJ2-2, with a tentative D call TRBD2 (5 bases). This TCR derives from a middle-aged woman with Graves' ophthalmopathy. The CDR3 DNA follows: TGTGCCAGCAGTTTGGTGGGAGAAGGTGCCGGGGAGCTGTTTTTT. This gives the protein CASSLVGEGAGELFF.